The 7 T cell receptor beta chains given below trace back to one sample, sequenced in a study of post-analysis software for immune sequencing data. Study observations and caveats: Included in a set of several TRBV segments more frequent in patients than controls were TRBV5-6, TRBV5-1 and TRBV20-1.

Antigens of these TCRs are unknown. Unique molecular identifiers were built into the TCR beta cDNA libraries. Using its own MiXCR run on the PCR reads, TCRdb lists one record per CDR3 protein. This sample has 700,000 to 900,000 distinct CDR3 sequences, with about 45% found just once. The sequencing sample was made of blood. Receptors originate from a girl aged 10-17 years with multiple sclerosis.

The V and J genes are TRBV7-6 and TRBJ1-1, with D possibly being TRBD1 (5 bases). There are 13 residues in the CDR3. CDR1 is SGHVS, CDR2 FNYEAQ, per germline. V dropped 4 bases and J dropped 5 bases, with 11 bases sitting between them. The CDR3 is CASSSPGTTEAFF. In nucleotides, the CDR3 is TGTGCCAGCAGCTCCCCGGGGACGACTGAAGCTTTCTTT.

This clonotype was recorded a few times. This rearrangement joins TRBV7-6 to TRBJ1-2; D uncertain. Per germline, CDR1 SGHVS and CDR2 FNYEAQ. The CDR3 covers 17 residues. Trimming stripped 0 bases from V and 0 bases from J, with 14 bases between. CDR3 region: CASSLAPFQAANYGYTF. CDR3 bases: TGTGCCAGCAGCTTAGCGCCCTTCCAAGCAGCTAACTATGGCTACACCTTC. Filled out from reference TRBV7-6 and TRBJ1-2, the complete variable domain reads GAGVSQSPRYKVTKRGQDVALRCDPISGHVSLYWYRQALGQGPEFLTYFNYEAQQDKSGLPNDRFSAERPEGSISTLTIQRTEQRDSAMYRCASSLAPFQAANYGYTFGSGTRLTVV.

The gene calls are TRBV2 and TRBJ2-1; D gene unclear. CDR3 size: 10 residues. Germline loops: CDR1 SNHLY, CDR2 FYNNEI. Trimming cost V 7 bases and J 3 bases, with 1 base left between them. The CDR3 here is CASIYNEQFF. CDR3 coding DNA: TGTGCCAGCATCTACAATGAGCAGTTCTTC.

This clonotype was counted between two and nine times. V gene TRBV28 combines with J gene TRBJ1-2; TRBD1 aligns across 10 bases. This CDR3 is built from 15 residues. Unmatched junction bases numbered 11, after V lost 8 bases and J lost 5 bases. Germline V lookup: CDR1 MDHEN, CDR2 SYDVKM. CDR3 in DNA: TGTGCCAGCTTTCATGACAGGGGGCACCCTTATGGCTACACCTTC. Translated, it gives CASFHDRGHPYGYTF.

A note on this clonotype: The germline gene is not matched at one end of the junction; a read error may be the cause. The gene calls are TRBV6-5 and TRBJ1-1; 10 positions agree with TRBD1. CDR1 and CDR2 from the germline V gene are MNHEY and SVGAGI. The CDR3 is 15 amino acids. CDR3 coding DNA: TGTGCCAGCAGTTCCCCGGGACAGGGGAACGCTGAAGCTTTCTTT. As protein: CASSSPGQGNAEAFF.

The CDR3 is CSARDFVAGVYNEQFF. DNA of the CDR3: TGCAGTGCTAGAGATTTCGTAGCGGGAGTATACAATGAGCAGTTCTTC. The chain carries TRBV20-1 and TRBJ2-1, with TRBD2 identical over 9 bases. CDR3 length: 16 residues. CDR1 is DFQATT and CDR2 is SNEGSKA in the germline V gene (reference sequence). The V gene end was trimmed by 0 bases and the J gene end by 4 bases; junction bases not matched to a gene: 7.

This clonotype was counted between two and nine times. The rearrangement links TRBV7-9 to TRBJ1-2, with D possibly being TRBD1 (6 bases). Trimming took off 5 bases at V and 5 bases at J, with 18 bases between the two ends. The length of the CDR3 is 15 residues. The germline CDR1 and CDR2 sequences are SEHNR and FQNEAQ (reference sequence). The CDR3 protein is CASSPDSLRGYGYTF. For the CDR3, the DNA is TGTGCCAGCAGCCCGGACAGCCTCAGGGGATATGGCTACACCTTC. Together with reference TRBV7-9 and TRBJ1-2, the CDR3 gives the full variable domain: DTGVSQNPRHKITKRGQNVTFRCDPISEHNRLYWYRQTLGQGPEFLTYFQNEAQLEKSRLLSDRFSAERPKGSFSTLEIQRTEQGDSAMYLCASSPDSLRGYGYTFGSGTRLTVV.